This TCR beta chain came from a study of blood T cell repertoires in COVID-19. On the study more broadly: Samples came from the United States, Italy and Spain, spanning acute and convalescent COVID-19. Sources were T cells, B-cell-depleted T cells, or PBMCs; the material itself was cDNA or gDNA.

Authors' processing steps: Reference gene primer amplification yielded estimated nucleated cell counts. TCRdb's copy holds only in-frame clones and misses some; the assay was immunoSEQ multiplex PCR. V and J calls plus clone size are reproduced from that table; the DNA served to infer D and trimming. The sample yields roughly 190,000 clones, around 76% seen once. Losses at the gene ends were 4 bases for V and 6 bases for J; bases not matched to a gene: 7. Germline CDR1 and CDR2: KGHDR and SFDVKD. This CDR3 comprises 16 residues. The clonotype comes from a woman in her fifties or sixties with active or convalescent COVID-19. Material: peripheral blood. The chain has TRBV24-1 and TRBJ2-1; 11 bases align to TRBD1. In DNA, the CDR3 is TGTGCCACCAGTGACCCCGGGGACAGGGGGAGCAATGAGCAGTTCTTC. Translation: CATSDPGDRGSNEQFF.